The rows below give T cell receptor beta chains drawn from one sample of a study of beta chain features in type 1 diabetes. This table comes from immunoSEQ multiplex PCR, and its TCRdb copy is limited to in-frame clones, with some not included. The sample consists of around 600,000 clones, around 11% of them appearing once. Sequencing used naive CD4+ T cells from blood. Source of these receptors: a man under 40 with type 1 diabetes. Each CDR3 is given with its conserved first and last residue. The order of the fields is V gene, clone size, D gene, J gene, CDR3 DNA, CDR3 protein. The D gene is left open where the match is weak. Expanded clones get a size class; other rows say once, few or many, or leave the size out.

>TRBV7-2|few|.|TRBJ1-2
TGTGCCAGCAGCTTTACGGGGATCTATGGCTACACCTTC
CASSFTGIYGYTF
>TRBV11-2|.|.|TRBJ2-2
TGTGCCAGCAGCACTTTATCCGGGACGTTGGGTCGGAACACCGGGGAGCTGTTTTTT
CASSTLSGTLGRNTGELFF
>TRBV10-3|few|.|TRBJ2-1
TGTGCCATCAGTCCGGGACAGGGAATAGCGGGGGACCTTACGAGCTCCTACAATGAGCAGTTCTTC
CAISPGQGIAGDLTSSYNEQFF
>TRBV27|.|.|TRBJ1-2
TGTGCCAGCAGTTTAGCGTGGGGGAACTATGGCTACACCTTC
CASSLAWGNYGYTF
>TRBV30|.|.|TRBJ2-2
TGTGCCTGGAGTTTCACCGGGGAGCTGTTTTTT
CAWSFTGELFF
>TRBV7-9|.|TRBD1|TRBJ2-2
TGTGCCAGCAGACCCGGGACAGGGTGGCCCGGGGAGCTGTTTTTT
CASRPGTGWPGELFF
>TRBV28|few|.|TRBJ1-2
TGTGCCAGCAGTTTAGGTACTAACTATGGCTACACCTTC
CASSLGTNYGYTF
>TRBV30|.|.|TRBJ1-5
TGTGCCTGGAGTGTAAAGGGATCTGGGGACAATCAGCCCCAGCATTTT
CAWSVKGSGDNQPQHF
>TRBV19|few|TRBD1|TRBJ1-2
TGTGCCAGTAAGACACAGGGGGTGGCTAACTATGGCTACACCTTC
CASKTQGVANYGYTF
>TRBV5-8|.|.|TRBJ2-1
TGTGCCAGCAGCTTAGGGACAACCTACAATGAGCAGTTCTTC
CASSLGTTYNEQFF
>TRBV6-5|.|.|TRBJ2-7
TGTGCCAGCAGTCCTGACAGGCCCCCATCCTACGAGCAGTACTTC
CASSPDRPPSYEQYF
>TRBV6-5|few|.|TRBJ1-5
TGTGCCAGCAGTATGCTTGGGTACGGCAATCAGCCCCAGCATTTT
CASSMLGYGNQPQHF
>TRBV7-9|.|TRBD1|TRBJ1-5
TGTGCCAGCAGCGGACAGGGGCATCAGCCCCAGCATTTT
CASSGQGHQPQHF
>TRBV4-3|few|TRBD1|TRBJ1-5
TGCGCCAGCAGCCATAGACAGGGAGGCAGAGGCAATCAGCCCCAGCATTTT
CASSHRQGGRGNQPQHF
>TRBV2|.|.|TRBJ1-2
TGTGCCAGCAGTGGTACAAACATGGGTGGCTACACCTTC
CASSGTNMGGYTF
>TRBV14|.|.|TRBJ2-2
TGTGCCAGCAGCCAAGTAGGAGGGTTAAACACCGGGGAGCTGTTTTTT
CASSQVGGLNTGELFF
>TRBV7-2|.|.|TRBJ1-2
TGTGCCAGCAGCTTAGGGCAGGGAAATGGCTACACCTTC
CASSLGQGNGYTF
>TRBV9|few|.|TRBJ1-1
TGTGCCAGCAGCGTAACGGGGAGGCTGGGCACTGAAGCTTTCTTT
CASSVTGRLGTEAFF